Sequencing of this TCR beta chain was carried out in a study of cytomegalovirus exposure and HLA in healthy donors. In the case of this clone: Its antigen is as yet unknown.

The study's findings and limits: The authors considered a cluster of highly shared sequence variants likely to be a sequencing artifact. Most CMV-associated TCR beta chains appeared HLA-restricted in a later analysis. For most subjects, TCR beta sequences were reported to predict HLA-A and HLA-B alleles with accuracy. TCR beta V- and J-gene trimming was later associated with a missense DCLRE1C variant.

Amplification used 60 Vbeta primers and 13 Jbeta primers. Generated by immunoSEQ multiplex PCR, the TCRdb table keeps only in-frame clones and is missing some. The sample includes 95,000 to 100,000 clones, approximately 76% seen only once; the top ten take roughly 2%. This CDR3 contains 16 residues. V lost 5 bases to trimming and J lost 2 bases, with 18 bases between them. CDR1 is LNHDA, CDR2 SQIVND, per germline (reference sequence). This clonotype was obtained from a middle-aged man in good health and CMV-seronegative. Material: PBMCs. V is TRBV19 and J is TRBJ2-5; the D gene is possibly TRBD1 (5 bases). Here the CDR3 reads CASSSRTQKGQETQYF. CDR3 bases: TGTGCCAGTAGTTCCCGGACACAAAAAGGACAAGAGACCCAGTACTTC.